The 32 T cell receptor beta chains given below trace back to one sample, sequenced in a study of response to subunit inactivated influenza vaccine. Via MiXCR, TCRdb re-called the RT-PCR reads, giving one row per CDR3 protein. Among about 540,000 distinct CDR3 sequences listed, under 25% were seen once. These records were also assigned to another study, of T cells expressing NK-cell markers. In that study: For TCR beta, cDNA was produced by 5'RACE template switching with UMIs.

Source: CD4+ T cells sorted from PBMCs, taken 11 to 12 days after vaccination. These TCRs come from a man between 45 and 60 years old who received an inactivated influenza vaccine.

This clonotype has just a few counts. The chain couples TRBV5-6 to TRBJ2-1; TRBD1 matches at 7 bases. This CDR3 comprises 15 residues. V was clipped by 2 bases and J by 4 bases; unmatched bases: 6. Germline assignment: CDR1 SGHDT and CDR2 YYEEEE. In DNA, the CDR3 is TGTGCCAGCAGCTTAGGGACAGCGGTGTACAATGAGCAGTTCTTC. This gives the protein CASSLGTAVYNEQFF.

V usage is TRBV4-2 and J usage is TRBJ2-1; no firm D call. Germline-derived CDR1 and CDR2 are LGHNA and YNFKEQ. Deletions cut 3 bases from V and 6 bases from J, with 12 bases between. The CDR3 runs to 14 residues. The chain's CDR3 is CASSQGSEANEQFF. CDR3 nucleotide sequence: TGTGCCAGCAGCCAGGGAAGCGAGGCCAATGAGCAGTTCTTC.

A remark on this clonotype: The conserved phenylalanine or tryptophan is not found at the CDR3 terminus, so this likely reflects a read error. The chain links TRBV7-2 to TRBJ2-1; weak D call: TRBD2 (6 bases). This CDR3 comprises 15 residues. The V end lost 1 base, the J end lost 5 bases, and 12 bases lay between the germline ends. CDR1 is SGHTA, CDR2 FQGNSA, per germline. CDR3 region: CASSLVGLLNNEQFL. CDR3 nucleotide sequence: TGTGCCAGCAGCTTAGTAGGACTATTAAACAATGAGCAGTTCCTC.

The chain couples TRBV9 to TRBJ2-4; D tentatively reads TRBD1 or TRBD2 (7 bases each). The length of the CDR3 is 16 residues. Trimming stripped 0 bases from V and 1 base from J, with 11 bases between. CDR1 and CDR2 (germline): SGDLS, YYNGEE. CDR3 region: CASSVDQGGAKNIQYF. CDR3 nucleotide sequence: TGTGCCAGCAGCGTAGATCAGGGGGGGGCCAAAAACATTCAGTACTTC. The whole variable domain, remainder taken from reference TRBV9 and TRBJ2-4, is DSGVTQTPKHLITATGQRVTLRCSPRSGDLSVYWYQQSLDQGLQFLIQYYNGEERAKGNILERFSAQQFPDLHSELNLSSLELGDSALYFCASSVDQGGAKNIQYFGAGTRLSVL.

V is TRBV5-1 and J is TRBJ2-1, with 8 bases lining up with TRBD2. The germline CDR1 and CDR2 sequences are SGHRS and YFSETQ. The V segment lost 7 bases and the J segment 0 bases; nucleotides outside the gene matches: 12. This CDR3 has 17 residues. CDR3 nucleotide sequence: TGCGCCAGCTACCCCGGACGGAGCGGGAGCTCCTACAATGAGCAGTTCTTC. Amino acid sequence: CASYPGRSGSSYNEQFF.

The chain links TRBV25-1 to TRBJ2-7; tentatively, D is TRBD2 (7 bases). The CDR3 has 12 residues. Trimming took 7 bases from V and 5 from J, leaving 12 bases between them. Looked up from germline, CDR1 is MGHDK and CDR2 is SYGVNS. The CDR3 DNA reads TGTGCCAGCACCGAGGGGGGGGACGAGCAGTACTTC. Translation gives CASTEGGDEQYF.

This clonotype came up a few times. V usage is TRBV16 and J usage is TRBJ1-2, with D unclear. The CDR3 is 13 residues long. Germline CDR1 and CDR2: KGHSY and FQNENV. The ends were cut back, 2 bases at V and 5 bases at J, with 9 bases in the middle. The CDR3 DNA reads TGTGCCAGCAGCCAAAAGGGCACTTATGGCTACACCTTC. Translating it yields CASSQKGTYGYTF.

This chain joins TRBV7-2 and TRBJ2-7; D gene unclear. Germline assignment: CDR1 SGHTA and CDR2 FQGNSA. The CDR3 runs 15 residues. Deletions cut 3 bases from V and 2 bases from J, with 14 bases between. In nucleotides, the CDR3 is TGTGCCAGCAGCTTCGACCTTTTTCGGGCCTACGAGCAGTACTTC. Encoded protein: CASSFDLFRAYEQYF.

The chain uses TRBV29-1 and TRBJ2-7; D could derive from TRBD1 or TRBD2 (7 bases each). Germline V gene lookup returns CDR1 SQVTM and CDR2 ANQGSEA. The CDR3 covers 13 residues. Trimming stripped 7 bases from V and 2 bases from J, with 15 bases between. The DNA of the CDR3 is TGCAGCGCAGGGGGGGTGGAGACCTACGAGCAGTACTTC. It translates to CSAGGVETYEQYF.

In nucleotides, the CDR3 is TGTGCCAGCAGCGTAGACGGAGGGAGCGCAGATACGCAGTATTTT. This sequence encodes CASSVDGGSADTQYF. The V gene is TRBV9, the J gene TRBJ2-3; D possibly corresponds to TRBD2 (6 bases). V was shortened by 0 bases and J by 4 bases, with 12 bases between the two germline ends. The CDR3 has 15 residues. The germline CDR1 and CDR2 sequences are SGDLS and YYNGEE.

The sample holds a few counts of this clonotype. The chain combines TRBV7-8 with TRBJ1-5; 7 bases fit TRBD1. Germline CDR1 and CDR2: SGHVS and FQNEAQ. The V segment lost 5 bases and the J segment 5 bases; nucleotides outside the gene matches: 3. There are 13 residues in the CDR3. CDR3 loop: CASSPGTDQPQHF. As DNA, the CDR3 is TGTGCCAGCAGCCCCGGGACAGATCAGCCCCAGCATTTT.

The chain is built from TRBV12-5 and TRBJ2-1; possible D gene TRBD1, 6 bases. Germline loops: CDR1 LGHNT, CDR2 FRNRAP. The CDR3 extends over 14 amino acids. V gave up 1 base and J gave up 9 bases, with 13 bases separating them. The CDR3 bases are TGTGCTAGTGGTTTGGCGGACAGTCTAGGTGAGCAGTTCTTC. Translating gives CASGLADSLGEQFF. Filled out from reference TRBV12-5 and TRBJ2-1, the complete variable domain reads DARVTQTPRHKVTEMGQEVTMRCQPILGHNTVFWYRQTMMQGLELLAYFRNRAPLDDSGMPKDRFSAEMPDATLATLKIQPSEPRDSAVYFCASGLADSLGEQFFGPGTRLTVL.

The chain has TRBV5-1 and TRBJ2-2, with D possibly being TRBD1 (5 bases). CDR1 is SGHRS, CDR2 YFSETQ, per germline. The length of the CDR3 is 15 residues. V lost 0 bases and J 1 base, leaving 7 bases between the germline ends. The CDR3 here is CASSLGQKNTGELFF. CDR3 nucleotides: TGCGCCAGCAGCTTGGGACAGAAGAACACCGGGGAGCTGTTTTTT.

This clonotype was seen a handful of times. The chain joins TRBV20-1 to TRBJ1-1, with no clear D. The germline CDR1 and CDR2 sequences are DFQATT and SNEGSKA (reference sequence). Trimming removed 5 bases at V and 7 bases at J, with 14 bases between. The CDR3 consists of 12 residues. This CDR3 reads CSAFLRRDEAFF. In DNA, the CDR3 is TGCAGTGCTTTCCTCAGGCGAGATGAAGCTTTCTTT.

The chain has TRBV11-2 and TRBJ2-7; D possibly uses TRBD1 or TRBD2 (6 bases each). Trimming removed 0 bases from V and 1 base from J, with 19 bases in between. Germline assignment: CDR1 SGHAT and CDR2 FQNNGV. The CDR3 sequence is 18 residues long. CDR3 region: CASSLDGTLGGRSYEQYF. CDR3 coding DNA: TGTGCCAGCAGCTTAGATGGGACACTCGGGGGAAGATCCTACGAGCAGTACTTC.

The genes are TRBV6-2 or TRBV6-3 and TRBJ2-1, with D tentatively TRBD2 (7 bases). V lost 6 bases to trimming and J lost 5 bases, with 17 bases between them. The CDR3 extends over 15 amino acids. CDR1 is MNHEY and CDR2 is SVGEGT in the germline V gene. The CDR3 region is CASRPRGGNNNEQFF. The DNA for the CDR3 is TGTGCCAGCAGGCCGAGGGGGGGGAATAACAATGAGCAGTTCTTC.

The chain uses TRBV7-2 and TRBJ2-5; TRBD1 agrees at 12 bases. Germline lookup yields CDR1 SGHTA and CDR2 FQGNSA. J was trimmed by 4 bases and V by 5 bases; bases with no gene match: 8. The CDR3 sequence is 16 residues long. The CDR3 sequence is CASSPTGQGARETQYF. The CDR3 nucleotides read TGTGCCAGCAGCCCGACGGGACAGGGGGCGCGAGAGACCCAGTACTTC.

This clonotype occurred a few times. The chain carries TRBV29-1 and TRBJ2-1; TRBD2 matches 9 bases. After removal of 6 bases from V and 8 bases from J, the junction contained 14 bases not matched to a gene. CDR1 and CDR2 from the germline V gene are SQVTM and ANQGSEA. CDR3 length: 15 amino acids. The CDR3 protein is CSVDGAGGKNDEQFF. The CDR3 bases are TGCAGCGTCGATGGTGCGGGAGGGAAAAATGATGAGCAGTTCTTC.

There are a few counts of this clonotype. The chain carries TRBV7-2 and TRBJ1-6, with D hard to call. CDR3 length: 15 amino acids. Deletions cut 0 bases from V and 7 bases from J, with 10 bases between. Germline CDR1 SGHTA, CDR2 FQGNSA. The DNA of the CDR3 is TGTGCCAGCAGCTTAGCGGACGTGGGGAATTCACCCCTCCACTTT. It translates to CASSLADVGNSPLHF. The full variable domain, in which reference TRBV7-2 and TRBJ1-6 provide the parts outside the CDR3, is GAGVSQSPSNKVTEKGKDVELRCDPISGHTALYWYRQSLGQGLEFLIYFQGNSAPDKSGLPSDRFSAERTGGSVSTLTIQRTQQEDSAVYLCASSLADVGNSPLHFGNGTRLTVT.

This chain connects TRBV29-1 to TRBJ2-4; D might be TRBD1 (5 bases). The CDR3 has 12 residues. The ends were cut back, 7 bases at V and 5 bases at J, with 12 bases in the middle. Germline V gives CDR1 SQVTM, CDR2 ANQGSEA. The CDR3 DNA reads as TGCAGCGCCCGCGTACAGGAAAACATTCAGTACTTC. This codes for CSARVQENIQYF.

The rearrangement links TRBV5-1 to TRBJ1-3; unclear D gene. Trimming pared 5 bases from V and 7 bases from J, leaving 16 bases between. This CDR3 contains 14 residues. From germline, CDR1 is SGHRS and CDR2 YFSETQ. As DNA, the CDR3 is TGCGCCAGCAGGTGGGGAGCGGCCGGGAACACCATATATTTT. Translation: CASRWGAAGNTIYF.

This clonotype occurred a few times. CDR3 bases: TGTGCCAGCAGTAACGGACAGGGAGGTTCACCCCTCCACTTT. Translated: CASSNGQGGSPLHF. V is TRBV6-5 and J is TRBJ1-6, with 8 positions matching TRBD1. The trim removed 5 bases at V and 9 bases at J, leaving 6 bases unmatched. Looked up from germline, CDR1 is MNHEY and CDR2 is SVGAGI. CDR3 length: 14 amino acids.

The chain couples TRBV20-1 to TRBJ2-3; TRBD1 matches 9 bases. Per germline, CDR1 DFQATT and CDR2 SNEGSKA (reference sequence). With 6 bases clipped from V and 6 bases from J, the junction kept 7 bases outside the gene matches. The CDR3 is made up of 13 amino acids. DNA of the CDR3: TGCAGTGCCACGGACAGGGGAGGTGATACGCAGTATTTT. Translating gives CSATDRGGDTQYF.

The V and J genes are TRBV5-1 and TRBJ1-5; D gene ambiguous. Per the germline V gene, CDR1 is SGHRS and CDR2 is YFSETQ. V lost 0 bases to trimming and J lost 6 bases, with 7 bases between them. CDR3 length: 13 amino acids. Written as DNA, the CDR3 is TGCGCCAGCAGCTTGGAGGTTGGTCAGCCCCAGCATTTT. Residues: CASSLEVGQPQHF.

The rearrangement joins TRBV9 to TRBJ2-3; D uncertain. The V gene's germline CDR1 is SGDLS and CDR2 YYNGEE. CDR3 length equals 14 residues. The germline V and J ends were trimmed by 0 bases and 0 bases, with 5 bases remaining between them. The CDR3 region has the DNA TGTGCCAGCAGCGTAGACGAAAGCACAGATACGCAGTATTTT. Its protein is CASSVDESTDTQYF.

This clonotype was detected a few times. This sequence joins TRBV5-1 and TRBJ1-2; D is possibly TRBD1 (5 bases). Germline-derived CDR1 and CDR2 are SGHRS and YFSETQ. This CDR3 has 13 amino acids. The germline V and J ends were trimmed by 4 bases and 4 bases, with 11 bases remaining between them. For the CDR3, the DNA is TGCGCCAGCAGCCCGCCAGGGACCTATGGCTACACCTTC. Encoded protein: CASSPPGTYGYTF.

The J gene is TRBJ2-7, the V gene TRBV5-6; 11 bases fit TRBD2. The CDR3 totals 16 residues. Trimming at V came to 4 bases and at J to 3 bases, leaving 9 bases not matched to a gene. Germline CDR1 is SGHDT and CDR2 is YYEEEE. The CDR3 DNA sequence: TGTGCCAGCAGCCTTAGACTAGCGGGATCGGTCTACGAGCAGTACTTC. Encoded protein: CASSLRLAGSVYEQYF.

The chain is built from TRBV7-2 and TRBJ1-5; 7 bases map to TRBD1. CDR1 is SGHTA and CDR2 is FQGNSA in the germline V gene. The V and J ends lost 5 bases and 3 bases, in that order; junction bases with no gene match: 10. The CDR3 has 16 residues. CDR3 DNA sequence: TGTGCCAGCAGCGAAACAAACAGGGGAATCAATCAGCCCCAGCATTTT. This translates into CASSETNRGINQPQHF.

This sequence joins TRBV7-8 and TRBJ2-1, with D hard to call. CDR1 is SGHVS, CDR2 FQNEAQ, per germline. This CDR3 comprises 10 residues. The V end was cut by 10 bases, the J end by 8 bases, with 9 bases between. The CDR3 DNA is TGTGCCAACCAAGGCCATGAGCAGTTCTTC. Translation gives CANQGHEQFF.

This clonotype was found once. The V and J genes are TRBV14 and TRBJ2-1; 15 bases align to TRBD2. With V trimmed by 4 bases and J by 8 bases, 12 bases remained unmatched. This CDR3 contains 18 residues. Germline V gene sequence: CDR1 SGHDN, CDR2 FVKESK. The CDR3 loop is CASSPSPGTSGRNYEQFF. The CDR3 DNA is TGTGCCAGCAGCCCCAGTCCCGGGACTAGCGGGAGGAACTATGAGCAGTTCTTC.

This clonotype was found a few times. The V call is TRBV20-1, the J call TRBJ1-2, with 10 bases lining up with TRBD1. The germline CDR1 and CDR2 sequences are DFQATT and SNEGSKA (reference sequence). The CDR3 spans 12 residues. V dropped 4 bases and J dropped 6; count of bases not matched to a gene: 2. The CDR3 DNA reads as TGCAGTGCTACGGACAGGGGGGATGGCTACACCTTC. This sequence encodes CSATDRGDGYTF.

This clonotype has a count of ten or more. The CDR3 loop reads CASSRGDFSYEQYF. CDR3 DNA sequence: TGTGCCAGCAGTCGGGGGGATTTTTCCTACGAGCAGTACTTC. The chain couples TRBV5-8 to TRBJ2-7, with 7 bases aligning to TRBD2. V lost 5 bases to trimming and J lost 1 base; unmatched junction nucleotides: 6. The germline V gene encodes CDR1 SGHTS and CDR2 YDEGEE. This CDR3 contains 14 residues. Together with reference TRBV5-8 and TRBJ2-7, the CDR3 gives the full variable domain: EAGVTQSPTHLIKTRGQQATLRCSPISGHTSVYWYQQALGLGLQFLLWYDEGEERNRGNFPPRFSGRQFPNYSSELNVNALELEDSALYLCASSRGDFSYEQYFGPGTRLTVT.